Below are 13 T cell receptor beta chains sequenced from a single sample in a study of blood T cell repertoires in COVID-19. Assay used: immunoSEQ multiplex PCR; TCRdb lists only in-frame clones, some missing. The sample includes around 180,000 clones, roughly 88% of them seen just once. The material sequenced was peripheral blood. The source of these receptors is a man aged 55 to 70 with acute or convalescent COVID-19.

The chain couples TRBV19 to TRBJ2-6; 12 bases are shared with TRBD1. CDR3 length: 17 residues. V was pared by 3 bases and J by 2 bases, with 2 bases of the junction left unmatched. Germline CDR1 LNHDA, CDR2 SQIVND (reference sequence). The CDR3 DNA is TGTGCCAGTAGTATTGGGACAGGGGGCGCTGGGGCCAACGTCCTGACTTTC. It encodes CASSIGTGGAGANVLTF.

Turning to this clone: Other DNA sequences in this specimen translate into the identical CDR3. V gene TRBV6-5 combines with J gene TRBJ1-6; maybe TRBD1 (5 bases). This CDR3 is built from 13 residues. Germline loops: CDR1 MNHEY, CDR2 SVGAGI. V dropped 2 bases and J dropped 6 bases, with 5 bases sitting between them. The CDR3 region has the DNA TGTGCCAGCAGTTACAGGGGTAATTCACCCCTCCACTTT. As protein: CASSYRGNSPLHF.

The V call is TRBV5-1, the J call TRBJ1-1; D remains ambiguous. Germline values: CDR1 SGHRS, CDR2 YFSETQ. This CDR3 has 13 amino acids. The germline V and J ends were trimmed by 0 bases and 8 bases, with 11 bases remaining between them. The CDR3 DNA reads TGCGCCAGCAGCTTGGCCGGAGACGGAGAAGCTTTCTTT. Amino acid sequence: CASSLAGDGEAFF.

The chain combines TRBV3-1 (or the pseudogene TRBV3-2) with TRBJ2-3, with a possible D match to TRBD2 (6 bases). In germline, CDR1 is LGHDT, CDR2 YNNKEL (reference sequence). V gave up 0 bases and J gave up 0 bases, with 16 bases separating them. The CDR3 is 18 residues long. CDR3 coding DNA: TGTGCCAGCAGCCAAGAGGAGTTAATCGGGACTAGCACAGATACGCAGTATTTT. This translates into CASSQEELIGTSTDTQYF.

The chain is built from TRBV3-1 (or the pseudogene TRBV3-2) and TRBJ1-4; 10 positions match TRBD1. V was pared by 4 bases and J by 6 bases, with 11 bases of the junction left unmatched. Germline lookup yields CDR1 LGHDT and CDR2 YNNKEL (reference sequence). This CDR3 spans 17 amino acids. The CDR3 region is CASSPRDRGFIHEKLFF. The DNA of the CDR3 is TGTGCCAGCAGCCCACGGGACAGGGGATTCATCCATGAAAAACTGTTTTTT.

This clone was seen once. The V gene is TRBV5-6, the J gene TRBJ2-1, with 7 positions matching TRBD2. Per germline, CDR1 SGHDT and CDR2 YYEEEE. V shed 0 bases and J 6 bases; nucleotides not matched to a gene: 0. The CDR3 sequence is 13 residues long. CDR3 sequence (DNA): TGTGCCAGCAGCTTGGGGACTAGCAATGAGCAGTTCTTC. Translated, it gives CASSLGTSNEQFF.

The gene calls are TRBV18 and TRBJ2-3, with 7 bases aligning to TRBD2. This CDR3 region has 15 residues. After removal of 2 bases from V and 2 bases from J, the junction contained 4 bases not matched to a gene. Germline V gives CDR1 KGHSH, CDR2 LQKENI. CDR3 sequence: CASSPWGGTTDTQYF. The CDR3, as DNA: TGTGCCAGCTCACCATGGGGGGGGACCACAGATACGCAGTATTTT.

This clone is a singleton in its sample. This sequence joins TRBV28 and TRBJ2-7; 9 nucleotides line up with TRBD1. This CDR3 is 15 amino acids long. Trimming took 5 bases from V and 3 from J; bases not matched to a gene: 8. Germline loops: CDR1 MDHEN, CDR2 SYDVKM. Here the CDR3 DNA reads TGTGCCAGCAGTCAGGGACAGGGACTTGTCTACGAGCAGTACTTC. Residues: CASSQGQGLVYEQYF.

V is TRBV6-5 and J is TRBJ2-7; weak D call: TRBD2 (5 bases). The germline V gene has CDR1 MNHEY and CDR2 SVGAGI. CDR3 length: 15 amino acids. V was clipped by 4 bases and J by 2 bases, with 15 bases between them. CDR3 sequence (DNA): TGTGCCAGCAGTTCCCCGGGGAAGAGCGCCTACGAGCAGTACTTC. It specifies CASSSPGKSAYEQYF.

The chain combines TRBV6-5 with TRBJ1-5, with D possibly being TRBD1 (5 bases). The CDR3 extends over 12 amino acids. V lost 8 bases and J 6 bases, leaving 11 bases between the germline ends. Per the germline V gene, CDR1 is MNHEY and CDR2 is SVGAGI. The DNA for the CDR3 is TGTGCCAGCGGGGGGTATGGTCAGCCCCAGCATTTT. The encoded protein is CASGGYGQPQHF.

CDR3 sequence (DNA): TGTGCCAGCTCCTCCACTAGCGGGATCGGGGAGACCCAGTACTTC. Protein sequence: CASSSTSGIGETQYF. V gene TRBV18 combines with J gene TRBJ2-5, with 10 bases that match TRBD2. CDR1 and CDR2 from the germline V gene are KGHSH and LQKENI. The CDR3 is made up of 15 amino acids. V lost 6 bases, J lost 5 bases, and 9 bases stayed unmatched. Supplemented by reference TRBV18 and TRBJ2-5, the full variable domain reads NAGVMQNPRHLVRRRGQEARLRCSPMKGHSHVYWYRQLPEEGLKFMVYLQKENIIDESGMPKERFSAEFPKEGPSILRIQQVVRGDSAAYFCASSSTSGIGETQYFGPGTRLLVL.

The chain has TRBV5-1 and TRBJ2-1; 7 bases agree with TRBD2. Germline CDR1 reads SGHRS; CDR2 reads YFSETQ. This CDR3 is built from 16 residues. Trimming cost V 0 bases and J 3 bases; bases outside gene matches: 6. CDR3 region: CASSLAPLADYNEQFF. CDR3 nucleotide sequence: TGCGCCAGCAGCTTGGCCCCGCTAGCGGACTACAATGAGCAGTTCTTC.

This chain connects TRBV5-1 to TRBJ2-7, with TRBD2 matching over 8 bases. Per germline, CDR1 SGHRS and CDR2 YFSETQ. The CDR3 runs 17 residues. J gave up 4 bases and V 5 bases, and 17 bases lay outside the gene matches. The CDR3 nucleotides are TGCGCCAGCAGGTTGCTGTCCGTCGGCGGGAGGAGTTACGAGCAGTACTTC. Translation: CASRLLSVGGRSYEQYF.